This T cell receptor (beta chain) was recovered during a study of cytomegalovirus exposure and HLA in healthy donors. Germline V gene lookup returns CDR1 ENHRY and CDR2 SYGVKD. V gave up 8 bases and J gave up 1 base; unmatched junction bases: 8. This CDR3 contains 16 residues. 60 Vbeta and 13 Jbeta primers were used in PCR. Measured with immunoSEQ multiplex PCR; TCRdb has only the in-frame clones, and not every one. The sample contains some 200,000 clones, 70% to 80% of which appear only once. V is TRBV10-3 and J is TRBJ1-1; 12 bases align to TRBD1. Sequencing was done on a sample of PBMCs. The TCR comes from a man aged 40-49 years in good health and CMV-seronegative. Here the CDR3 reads CAIGGDRGLGNTEAFF. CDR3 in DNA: TGTGCCATCGGGGGGGACAGGGGGCTTGGGAACACTGAAGCTTTCTTT.